This T cell receptor beta chain was captured in a study of blood T cell repertoires in COVID-19. Study overall: Samples came from the United States, Italy and Spain, spanning acute and convalescent COVID-19. PBMCs, B-cell-depleted T cells, or T cells were the source of the cDNA or gDNA that made up the material.

Assay: immunoSEQ multiplex PCR; the TCRdb copy retains only in-frame clones and omits some. Of 150,000 to 200,000 clones listed, roughly 80% are singletons. CDR1 and CDR2 (germline): SGHNT, YENEEA. V was trimmed by 1 base and J by 4 bases, leaving 22 bases between them. This CDR3 has 18 residues. The chain has TRBV11-3 and TRBJ2-5; D is undetermined. This TCR derives from a man aged 55 to 70 with active or convalescent COVID-19. The sequenced sample was peripheral blood. The CDR3 region has the DNA TGTGCCAGCAGCTTAGGGGCTGGTTTGGGCCCTATGGCAGAGACCCAGTACTTC. Amino acids: CASSLGAGLGPMAETQYF.